Listed below are T cell receptor beta chains from one sample, sequenced in a study of shared clonotypes between healthy human individuals. Using immunoSEQ multiplex PCR, the repertoire was profiled, and TCRdb retains in-frame clones only, with some absent. The sample consists of about 600,000 clones, almost 97% of them appearing once. Sequenced input: naive CD4+ T cells sorted from blood. The origin of the receptors is a woman younger than 45 in good health. Both conserved end residues are part of each CDR3. A D gene is named only where the DNA matches it firmly. Clone size is stated in some rows and not others, as once, few, many or a class when expanded.

j_call,d_call,v_call,clone_size,cdr3_aa,cdr3_nt
TRBJ1-5,NA,TRBV19,NA,CASSTPPYSNQPQHF,TGTGCCAGTAGTACACCACCGTATAGCAATCAGCCCCAGCATTTT
TRBJ2-1,NA,TRBV30,NA,CAWRPRESPFPRERREQFF,TGTGCCTGGAGGCCTCGGGAGTCCCCTTTCCCGAGGGAGCGGCGCGAGCAGTTCTTC
TRBJ2-7,TRBD2,TRBV2,once,CASSDRTRTLYEQYF,TGTGCCAGCAGTGACCGGACTAGGACCCTCTACGAGCAGTACTTC
TRBJ1-3,TRBD1,TRBV2,once,CASSDRGQGARGNTIYF,TGTGCCAGCAGTGACCGGGGACAGGGGGCGAGGGGAAACACCATATATTTT
TRBJ2-1,TRBD2,TRBV11-2,NA,CASSLGLAGYNEQFF,TGTGCCAGCAGCTTGGGACTAGCGGGGTACAATGAGCAGTTCTTC
TRBJ2-3,NA,TRBV28,NA,CASGLEGPKISTDTQYF,TGTGCCAGCGGCCTTGAGGGACCGAAAATTAGCACAGATACGCAGTATTTT
TRBJ2-1,TRBD1,TRBV6-4,NA,CASSEGTGLTQFF,TGTGCCAGCAGTGAAGGGACAGGGCTTACTCAGTTCTTC
TRBJ2-5,NA,TRBV6-1,NA,CASSESRTDPREQYF,TGTGCCAGCAGTGAATCTCGGACAGACCCCCGGGAGCAGTACTTC
TRBJ2-1,TRBD2,TRBV5-4,NA,CASSLASGRLNEQFF,TGTGCCAGCAGCTTGGCGAGCGGGAGGCTAAATGAGCAGTTCTTC
TRBJ2-1,NA,TRBV28,NA,CASSLWAGRMDEQFF,TGTGCCAGCAGTTTATGGGCAGGGAGGATGGATGAGCAGTTCTTC
TRBJ1-2,TRBD1,TRBV28,NA,CASSLPYPGQGYGYTF,TGTGCCAGCAGTTTACCCTACCCTGGACAGGGCTATGGCTACACCTTC
TRBJ1-2,NA,TRBV6-5,NA,CASTDPFQGDYGYTF,TGTGCCAGCACCGACCCCTTCCAGGGCGACTATGGCTACACCTTC
TRBJ1-1,NA,TRBV4-2,NA,CASSQDPAQMNTEAFF,TGTGCCAGCAGCCAAGATCCGGCACAGATGAACACTGAAGCTTTCTTT
TRBJ1-6,TRBD1,TRBV30,NA,CAWGDSQYNSPLHF,TGTGCCTGGGGGGACAGCCAGTATAATTCACCCCTCCACTTT
TRBJ1-1,NA,TRBV5-1,NA,CASSSSPEGQPEAFF,TGCGCCAGCAGCTCCTCCCCGGAGGGCCAGCCTGAAGCTTTCTTT
TRBJ2-2,TRBD2,TRBV27,NA,CASSPYGLAANTGELFF,TGTGCCAGCAGTCCCTATGGGCTAGCGGCAAACACCGGGGAGCTGTTTTTT